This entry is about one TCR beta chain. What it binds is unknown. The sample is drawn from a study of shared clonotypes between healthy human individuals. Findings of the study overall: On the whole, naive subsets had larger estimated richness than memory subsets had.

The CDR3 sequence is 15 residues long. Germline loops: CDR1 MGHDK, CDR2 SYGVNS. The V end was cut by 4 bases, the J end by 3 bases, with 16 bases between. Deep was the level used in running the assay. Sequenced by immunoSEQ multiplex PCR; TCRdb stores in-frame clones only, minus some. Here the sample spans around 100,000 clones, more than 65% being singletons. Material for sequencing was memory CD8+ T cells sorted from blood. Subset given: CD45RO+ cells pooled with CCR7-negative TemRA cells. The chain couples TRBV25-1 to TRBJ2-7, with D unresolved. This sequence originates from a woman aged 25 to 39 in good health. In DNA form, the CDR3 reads TGTGCCAGCAGTGGTCCGATACTGGAATTCTACGAGCAGTACTTC. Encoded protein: CASSGPILEFYEQYF.